This T cell receptor beta chain was captured by sequencing in a study of cytomegalovirus exposure and HLA in healthy donors. Study overall: Previous work identified roughly 120 million unique TCR beta sequences from 150 million to 200 million T cells. Inside one of the first data releases sat about 91 million unique TCRs taken from HLA-typed donors.

Regarding the study as a whole: Most of the TCR beta V segments (in an earlier analysis) were productive either about 87% or about 30% of the time.

V shed 7 bases and J 5 bases; nucleotides not matched to a gene: 8. This CDR3 has 15 amino acids. Germline V CDR1 and CDR2: MDHEN, SYDVKM. 13 Jbeta primers and 60 Vbeta primers were used for the PCR. Assay used: immunoSEQ multiplex PCR; TCRdb lists only in-frame clones, some missing. The sample includes approximately 300,000 clones, roughly 81% seen only once; the top ten take approximately 2%. This clone was counted between two and nine times. Its specificity is not known. The gene calls are TRBV28 and TRBJ1-2, with TRBD1 matching over 12 bases. This receptor was obtained from a woman aged 40 to 50 in good health and CMV-seropositive. Sequenced input: PBMCs. The CDR3 is CASKNRDRGLYGYTF. The CDR3 region has the DNA TGTGCCAGCAAAAACCGGGACAGGGGGCTTTATGGCTACACCTTC.